The 30 T cell receptor beta chains below were found in one sample sequenced in a study of identical twins (dated by TCRdb to the mid-2010s). Receptors were amplified or captured by 5' RACE. The instrument given in TCRdb is Illumina HiSeq 2000. The public reads were run again by TCRdb, first through fastp at Q25 and then through MiXCR, and only productive beta chains were kept. One record per CDR3 amino acid sequence lists the most common genes and DNA. For this sample the table gives 1.5 million to 2 million distinct CDR3 sequences, of which about 32% were detected only once. Together, the top ten hold under 0.35% of the sample. Sequencing was performed on cord blood. The source of these receptors is a newborn girl in good health.

Note on this clonotype: A read error may be the cause here, since a much bigger clone is one base away. This rearrangement joins TRBV4-2 to TRBJ2-5, with TRBD2 matching over 10 bases. CDR1 and CDR2 from the germline V gene are LGHNA and YNFKEQ. V dropped 4 bases and J dropped 11; count of bases not matched to a gene: 10. The CDR3 runs 14 residues. CDR3 region: CASSLASGGTEQYF. Here the CDR3 DNA reads TGTGCCAGCAGCCTGGCTAGCGGGGGAACTGAGCAGTACTTC.

For the CDR3, the DNA is TGTGCCACCAGTGATGTGGACGTCATGAACACTGAAGCTTTCTTT. Translation gives CATSDVDVMNTEAFF. The V and J genes are TRBV24-1 and TRBJ1-1, with D hard to call. The V gene's germline CDR1 is KGHDR and CDR2 SFDVKD. V was pared by 3 bases and J by 0 bases, with 10 bases between. The CDR3 covers 15 residues.

The chain joins TRBV20-1 to TRBJ2-1; 12 nucleotides match TRBD2. This CDR3 contains 15 residues. Germline CDR1 reads DFQATT; CDR2 reads SNEGSKA (reference sequence). The J segment lost 7 bases and the V segment lost 8 bases, leaving 12 bases of the junction unmatched. The DNA of the CDR3 is TGCAGTCCCAGGCCTACTAGCGGGAGGTTAAATGAGCAGTTCTTC. As protein: CSPRPTSGRLNEQFF.

This rearrangement joins TRBV29-1 to TRBJ2-5; 7 nucleotides agree with TRBD2. Germline-derived CDR1 and CDR2 are SQVTM and ANQGSEA. CDR3 length equals 12 residues. The CDR3 spells CSGAGVVGTQYF. The CDR3 DNA sequence: TGCAGTGGTGCGGGGGTCGTGGGGACCCAGTACTTC. Drawing the rest from reference TRBV29-1 and TRBJ2-5, the complete variable domain is SAVISQKPSRDICQRGTSLTIQCQVDSQVTMMFWYRQQPGQSLTLIATANQGSEATYESGFVIDKFPISRPNLTFSTLTVSNMSPEDSSIYLCSGAGVVGTQYFGPGTRLLVL.

This clonotype was detected many times. J is TRBJ2-1 and V is TRBV5-1; D gene ambiguous. The CDR3 length is 14 residues. The V and J ends lost 1 base and 8 bases respectively, with 13 bases between them. Germline loops: CDR1 SGHRS, CDR2 YFSETQ. The CDR3 protein is CASSLPPQWDEQFF. The CDR3 bases are TGCGCCAGCAGCTTGCCACCTCAATGGGATGAGCAGTTCTTC.

This clonotype was counted only a few times. The rearrangement joins TRBV7-9 to TRBJ1-2, with D hard to call. This CDR3 comprises 15 residues. The V end was cut by 6 bases, the J end by 6 bases, with 20 bases between. In germline, CDR1 is SEHNR, CDR2 FQNEAQ (reference sequence). CDR3 DNA: TGTGCCAGCAGTCTCACGGCCGGGAGATCGAATGGCTACACCTTC. This codes for CASSLTAGRSNGYTF.

This clonotype was seen a few times. The genes are TRBV6-6 and TRBJ2-7; D might be TRBD2 (7 bases). V lost 7 bases, J lost 3 bases, and 19 bases lay in between. The CDR3 is 15 amino acids. Germline lookup yields CDR1 MNHNY and CDR2 SVGAGI (reference sequence). The chain's CDR3 is CASTQRGAQGYEQYF. The CDR3 region has the DNA TGTGCCAGCACCCAACGGGGGGCCCAAGGCTACGAGCAGTACTTC.

The chain couples TRBV5-4 to TRBJ1-1, with a weak D call TRBD1 (6 bases). Trimming pared 2 bases from V and 1 base from J, leaving 12 bases between. CDR1 and CDR2 (germline): SGHNT, YYREEE (reference sequence). The CDR3 consists of 15 residues. The CDR3 reads CASSFTGSWNTEAFF. The CDR3 bases are TGTGCCAGCAGCTTCACAGGGAGCTGGAACACTGAAGCTTTCTTT.

Note on this clonotype: This could be a read error, since a much larger clone is one nucleotide away. The V call is TRBV28, the J call TRBJ2-7, with 8 bases aligning to TRBD2. The CDR3 is 13 amino acids. CDR1 is MDHEN and CDR2 is SYDVKM in the germline V gene. The DNA of the CDR3 is TGTCCCAGCATTCTAGCGGGCTCCTACGAGCAGTACTTC. Amino acid sequence: CPSILAGSYEQYF.

This clonotype was observed a few times. The V and J genes are TRBV3-1 and TRBJ2-7, with D unclear. This CDR3 has 15 residues. In germline, CDR1 is LGHDT, CDR2 YNNKEL (reference sequence). Deletions cut 1 base from V and 2 bases from J, with 12 bases between. The CDR3 DNA is TGTGCCAGCAGCCAAGCCAGCCTAAGGCCCTACGAGCAGTACTTC. Translating gives CASSQASLRPYEQYF.

The chain carries TRBV12-3 or TRBV12-4 and TRBJ2-4, with 15 bases identical to TRBD2. With V trimmed by 7 bases and J by 13 bases, 8 bases remained unmatched. There are 14 residues in the CDR3. CDR3 residues: CASTKGLAGGKQYF. The CDR3 DNA reads TGTGCCAGCACCAAAGGACTAGCGGGAGGGAAGCAGTACTTC.

The chain joins TRBV20-1 to TRBJ1-2; TRBD1 agrees at 9 bases. In germline, CDR1 is DFQATT, CDR2 SNEGSKA (reference sequence). After removal of 6 bases from V and 8 bases from J, the junction contained 16 bases not matched to a gene. The CDR3 is made up of 15 amino acids. The CDR3 spells CSAPIKSGTGTGYTF. CDR3 sequence (DNA): TGCAGTGCCCCCATTAAATCCGGGACAGGGACAGGCTACACCTTC.

V usage is TRBV27 and J usage is TRBJ1-2; TRBD1 aligns across 7 bases. Germline-derived CDR1 and CDR2 are MNHEY and SMNVEV (reference sequence). The length of the CDR3 is 19 residues. V was pared by 3 bases and J by 8 bases, with 24 bases of the junction left unmatched. The chain's CDR3 is CASSFSHAGGSYGSGGYTF. The CDR3 DNA reads as TGTGCCAGCAGTTTCTCTCATGCAGGGGGTAGCTATGGTTCTGGAGGCTACACCTTC.

The chain recombines TRBV20-1 with TRBJ2-5, with 9 nucleotides matching TRBD2. The CDR3 loop spans 15 amino acids. V lost 3 bases to trimming and J lost 6 bases; unmatched junction nucleotides: 11. CDR1 is DFQATT and CDR2 is SNEGSKA in the germline V gene (reference sequence). CDR3 sequence (DNA): TGCAGTGCTAGTCGGCTTAGCGGGAGTCTTAAGACCCAGTACTTC. It specifies CSASRLSGSLKTQYF.

The V gene is TRBV10-3, the J gene TRBJ2-7; TRBD2 is a possible D gene (6 bases). V was trimmed by 4 bases and J by 3 bases, leaving 10 bases between them. Germline CDR1 ENHRY, CDR2 SYGVKD. The CDR3 is 13 amino acids. The CDR3 DNA follows: TGTGCCATCAGTGGGATGGGGGGCTACGAGCAGTACTTC. Translating it yields CAISGMGGYEQYF.

This clonotype was found many times. The chain joins TRBV20-1 to TRBJ1-2; TRBD1 might be the D (5 bases). This CDR3 comprises 12 residues. Trimming stripped 4 bases from V and 5 bases from J, with 11 bases between. The germline gives CDR1 DFQATT, CDR2 SNEGSKA (reference sequence). In DNA form, the CDR3 reads TGCAGTGCTACCGGGACGGGTTATGGCTACACCTTC. It codes for CSATGTGYGYTF.

V is TRBV27 and J is TRBJ2-1; D is perhaps TRBD1 or TRBD2 (6 bases each). The germline V gene has CDR1 MNHEY and CDR2 SMNVEV (reference sequence). V was cut by 3 bases and J by 10 bases, with 13 bases left in between. CDR3 length: 13 residues. CDR3 DNA: TGTGCCAGCAGTTTTTTCACCGGGGGCGAGCAGTTCTTC. The encoded protein is CASSFFTGGEQFF.

The chain is built from TRBV28 and TRBJ2-1, with D tentatively TRBD2 (6 bases). The J call may be incorrect, as the DNA end agrees better with TRBJ2-7. CDR1 MDHEN and CDR2 SYDVKM come from the germline V gene. The CDR3 is made up of 16 amino acids. DNA of the CDR3: TGTGCCAGCAGTTTACTCAGCGGGCCCTCCTACAATGAGCAGTACTTC. The encoded protein is CASSLLSGPSYNEQYF.

The chain links TRBV11-2 to TRBJ1-2; possibly TRBD1 for D (6 bases). The CDR3 covers 15 residues. Germline V lookup: CDR1 SGHAT, CDR2 FQNNGV. Deletions cut 4 bases from V and 2 bases from J, with 14 bases between. CDR3 sequence (DNA): TGTGCCAGCAGCTCCGTAACAGGGTCCAACTATGGCTACACCTTC. Protein product: CASSSVTGSNYGYTF.

In this sample, this clonotype turned up a few times. The rearrangement joins TRBV12-3 or TRBV12-4 to TRBJ2-2, with D unresolved. Trimming stripped 7 bases from V and 5 bases from J, with 8 bases between. This CDR3 region has 12 residues. The DNA for the CDR3 is TGTGCCAGCAACCTATGGACCGGGGAGCTGTTTTTT. The encoded protein is CASNLWTGELFF.

This clonotype was seen ten or more times. The chain combines TRBV10-3 with TRBJ1-4; D gene ambiguous. V shed 1 base and J shed 1 base, with 4 bases lying between them. The CDR3 runs 14 residues. Germline V gene sequence: CDR1 ENHRY, CDR2 SYGVKD. The CDR3: CAISEWGTNEKLFF. Written as DNA, the CDR3 is TGTGCCATCAGTGAGTGGGGAACTAATGAAAAACTGTTTTTT.

V usage is TRBV29-1 and J usage is TRBJ2-2; D call uncertain. V lost 5 bases and J 8 bases, leaving 9 bases between the germline ends. The CDR3 has 11 residues. Looked up from germline, CDR1 is SQVTM and CDR2 is ANQGSEA. The chain's CDR3 is CSVPVRGELFF. The CDR3 nucleotides are TGCAGCGTTCCCGTTAGGGGGGAGCTGTTTTTT.

This clonotype showed up just a few times. CDR3 bases: TGCAGTGCCCAAAGGGAGTGGGTCGAGCAGTACTTC. It specifies CSAQREWVEQYF. The chain has TRBV20-1 and TRBJ2-4; a weak D match, TRBD2 (5 bases). The end of the DNA aligns better with TRBJ2-7, so the J call may be wrong. This CDR3 is built from 12 residues. Germline loops: CDR1 DFQATT, CDR2 SNEGSKA (reference sequence).

This clonotype has a handful of counts. The V call is TRBV20-1, the J call TRBJ2-5, with 9 nucleotides matching TRBD2. The CDR3 length is 13 residues. With V trimmed by 4 bases and J by 5 bases, 5 bases remained unmatched. The germline gives CDR1 DFQATT, CDR2 SNEGSKA (reference sequence). CDR3 protein: CSAKTSGLETQYF. The DNA of the CDR3 is TGCAGTGCTAAGACTAGCGGACTGGAGACCCAGTACTTC.

This sequence joins TRBV7-2 and TRBJ2-7, with D maybe TRBD1 (7 bases). CDR1 is SGHTA and CDR2 is FQGNSA in the germline V gene. Deletions cut 5 bases from V and 1 base from J, with 15 bases between. This CDR3 comprises 15 residues. The CDR3 reads CASSARQGGSYEQYF. CDR3 coding DNA: TGTGCCAGCAGCGCACGACAGGGAGGATCCTACGAGCAGTACTTC.

A few counts support this clonotype. The rearrangement links TRBV18 to TRBJ2-7, with TRBD1 matching 7 bases. Germline CDR1 and CDR2: KGHSH and LQKENI. The CDR3 runs 15 residues. The V and J ends lost 3 bases and 1 base, in that order; junction bases with no gene match: 6. The CDR3 DNA reads as TGTGCCAGCTCACCTACGACAGGGATATCCTACGAGCAGTACTTC. Translation: CASSPTTGISYEQYF.

The chain employs TRBV10-2 and TRBJ1-1, with a weak D call TRBD1 (5 bases). Trimming took off 8 bases at V and 1 base at J, with 14 bases between the two ends. The CDR3 loop spans 14 amino acids. The V gene's germline CDR1 is WSHSY and CDR2 SAAADI. The DNA for the CDR3 is TGCGCCAGCGGGGTAAGGGGAACGAACACTGAAGCTTTCTTT. It encodes CASGVRGTNTEAFF.

Note on this clonotype: A much larger clone is a single base away; this may be a read error. The DNA for the CDR3 is TGTGCCAGCAGCCCCCTCGGACTACGCGAAGAGACCCAGTTCTTC. Protein sequence: CASSPLGLREETQFF. The chain joins TRBV3-1 to TRBJ2-1; tentatively, D is TRBD2 (6 bases). The CDR3 spans 15 residues. Germline CDR1 reads LGHDT; CDR2 reads YNNKEL (reference sequence). V gave up 4 bases and J gave up 13 bases, with 23 bases separating them.

With regard to this clonotype: Germline and junction disagree at one end, which may indicate a read error. The rearrangement links TRBV27 to TRBJ2-5; 11 bases are shared with TRBD2. CDR1 is MNHEY, CDR2 SMNVEV, per germline (reference sequence). This CDR3 comprises 14 residues. The CDR3 sequence: CTSRRTSGLKTQYF. CDR3 coding DNA: TGTACCAGCAGACGGACTAGCGGGTTGAAGACCCAGTACTTC.

With respect to this clonotype: One base away lies a much larger clone, so this may be a sequencing read error. The chain combines TRBV6-6 with TRBJ2-3; tentative D call: TRBD1 (5 bases). V dropped 2 bases and J dropped 14 bases, with 14 bases sitting between them. CDR1 and CDR2 (germline): MNHNY, SVGAGI (reference sequence). This CDR3 has 12 residues. The CDR3 here is CASSYMYRSPYF. The CDR3 DNA reads as TGTGCCAGCAGTTACATGTACAGGTCGCCGTATTTT.